Listed here are 29 T cell receptor beta chains from one sample, sequenced in a study of Ad26.COV2.S vaccination and SARS-CoV-2 variants. Method: immunoSEQ multiplex PCR; TCRdb's copy keeps in-frame clones and lacks some. The sample records 180,000 or so clones, around 85% being singletons. Material: peripheral blood, obtained after recovery from COVID-19. The receptor set was obtained from a human donor who had recovered from COVID-19.

The chain uses TRBV4-2 and TRBJ1-3; 11 positions match TRBD1. Germline assignment: CDR1 LGHNA and CDR2 YNFKEQ. J lost 0 bases, V lost 3 bases, and 1 base had no gene match. The CDR3 is made up of 16 amino acids. CDR3: CASSQGQGVSGNTIYF. CDR3 nucleotide sequence: TGTGCCAGCAGCCAGGGACAGGGGGTCTCTGGAAACACCATATATTTT.

The V gene is TRBV10-3, the J gene TRBJ2-1; 7 nucleotides align to TRBD2. Trimming at V came to 5 bases and at J to 1 base, leaving 2 bases not matched to a gene. CDR1 is ENHRY and CDR2 is SYGVKD in the germline V gene. This CDR3 has 14 amino acids. The CDR3: CAISPAGSYNEQFF. The DNA for the CDR3 is TGTGCCATCAGTCCAGCGGGATCCTACAATGAGCAGTTCTTC.

The chain is built from TRBV15 and TRBJ1-6; TRBD1 might be the D (5 bases). The CDR3 runs 15 residues. Germline CDR1 and CDR2: LNHNV and YYDKDF (reference sequence). V was pared by 0 bases and J by 9 bases, with 12 bases between. In DNA form, the CDR3 reads TGTGCCACCAGCAGAGAGGAGGGGATCCGTTCACCCCTCCACTTT. Amino acids: CATSREEGIRSPLHF.

V is TRBV10-1 and J is TRBJ2-3, with a possible D match to TRBD2 (6 bases). Trimming took 11 bases from V and 6 from J, leaving 27 bases between them. Per the germline V gene, CDR1 is WNHNN and CDR2 is SYGVQD (reference sequence). The CDR3 extends over 16 amino acids. The DNA for the CDR3 is TGCGCCTTGCGATCCTTGGGGGGACCTTTAGCGGATACGCAGTATTTT. Its protein product is CALRSLGGPLADTQYF.

This clone was counted a single time. A read error may be the cause here, since a much bigger clone is one base away. The gene calls are TRBV5-1 and TRBJ2-6; D is unclear. The CDR3 has 16 amino acids. Germline V CDR1 and CDR2: SGHRS, YFSETQ. The CDR3 sequence is CASSLGVLSGVNVLTF. The CDR3 DNA follows: TGCGCCAGCAGCTTGGGTGTTCTCTCTGGGGTCAACGTCCTGACTTTC. Complete variable domain (other parts from reference TRBV5-1 and TRBJ2-6): KAGVTQTPRYLIKTRGQQVTLSCSPISGHRSVSWYQQTPGQGLQFLFEYFSETQRNKGNFPGRFSGRQFSNSRSEMNVSTLELGDSALYLCASSLGVLSGVNVLTFGAGSRLTVL.

The CDR3 coding sequence is TGTGCAAGTCGCTTACCGTTTTTATGCTCCATTGCGGACATCATATATTTT. This encodes CASRLPFLCSIADIIYF. The chain joins TRBV12-2 to TRBJ1-3; TRBD1, the table's D call, lacks a check against the DNA. TRBV12-2 is a pseudogene. This CDR3 comprises 17 residues.

V and J are TRBV4-1 and TRBJ1-2; D unresolved. Trimming took 5 bases from V and 2 from J, leaving 12 bases between them. This CDR3 has 14 amino acids. From germline, CDR1 is MGHRA and CDR2 YSYEKL. CDR3 residues: CASSWGTDNYGYTF. CDR3 nucleotides: TGCGCCAGCAGCTGGGGAACCGACAACTATGGCTACACCTTC.

This clone has a handful of counts. The chain recombines TRBV9 with TRBJ2-7; D may be TRBD2 (6 bases). The CDR3 has 14 amino acids. Germline lookup yields CDR1 SGDLS and CDR2 YYNGEE. Deletions cut 3 bases from V and 3 bases from J, with 13 bases between. Here the CDR3 DNA reads TGTGCCAGCAGCGATCAAGCGGGTAGCTACGAGCAGTACTTC. It yields the protein CASSDQAGSYEQYF.

This chain connects TRBV7-3 to TRBJ2-1, with TRBD2 matching over 7 bases. Germline values: CDR1 SGHTA, CDR2 FQGTGA. The CDR3 contains 15 residues. V shed 3 bases and J 7 bases; nucleotides not matched to a gene: 9. The CDR3 DNA follows: TGTGCCAGCAGCTTTCACGCGGGAGAAATAAATGAGCAGTTCTTC. As protein: CASSFHAGEINEQFF.

The V call is TRBV7-2, the J call TRBJ2-7, with D unresolved. Germline CDR1 SGHTA, CDR2 FQGNSA. Trimming took off 5 bases at V and 7 bases at J, with 15 bases between the two ends. The CDR3 has 13 residues. The CDR3 bases are TGTGCCAGCAGCCGCGGCCCCCCACGGGAGCAGTACTTC. Translating it yields CASSRGPPREQYF. Together with reference TRBV7-2 and TRBJ2-7, the CDR3 gives the full variable domain: GAGVSQSPSNKVTEKGKDVELRCDPISGHTALYWYRQSLGQGLEFLIYFQGNSAPDKSGLPSDRFSAERTGGSVSTLTIQRTQQEDSAVYLCASSRGPPREQYFGPGTRLTVT.

V gene TRBV2 combines with J gene TRBJ2-7; D is ambiguous. V was cut by 2 bases and J by 3 bases, with 2 bases left in between. Germline lookup yields CDR1 SNHLY and CDR2 FYNNEI. This CDR3 is 11 amino acids long. DNA for the CDR3: TGTGCCAGCAGTGAACACTACGAGCAGTACTTC. Translating gives CASSEHYEQYF.

The rearrangement uses TRBV29-1 and TRBJ1-2, with TRBD1 as a possible D gene (6 bases). This CDR3 has 15 residues. From germline, CDR1 is SQVTM and CDR2 ANQGSEA. Between the trimmed V and J ends, which lost 4 bases and 4 bases, there was a span of 19 bases. The CDR3 loop is CSVALPGQPFYGYTF. The CDR3 region has the DNA TGCAGCGTTGCATTACCGGGACAACCGTTCTATGGCTACACCTTC.

The chain combines TRBV7-9 with TRBJ2-1; the D is unclear. V dropped 2 bases and J dropped 0 bases, with 5 bases sitting between them. In germline, CDR1 is SEHNR, CDR2 FQNEAQ (reference sequence). The CDR3 contains 14 residues. CDR3 sequence reads: CASSLMSSYNEQFF. CDR3 sequence (DNA): TGTGCCAGCAGCTTAATGAGCTCCTACAATGAGCAGTTCTTC.

This clone was seen just once. V gene TRBV9 combines with J gene TRBJ2-2; D not resolved. CDR3 length: 12 residues. The V end lost 0 bases, the J end lost 7 bases, and 4 bases lay between the germline ends. Germline V gene sequence: CDR1 SGDLS, CDR2 YYNGEE. The CDR3 DNA sequence: TGTGCCAGCAGCGTAGAGGTCGGGGAGCTGTTTTTT. Translated: CASSVEVGELFF.

The chain recombines TRBV28 with TRBJ1-4, with D possibly being TRBD1 (6 bases). V shed 1 base and J shed 1 base, with 13 bases lying between them. Looked up from germline, CDR1 is MDHEN and CDR2 is SYDVKM. This CDR3 has 17 residues. The CDR3: CASSLYGGLRTNEKLFF. The CDR3 region has the DNA TGTGCCAGCAGTTTATATGGGGGGCTGCGAACTAATGAAAAACTGTTTTTT.

The chain joins TRBV7-8 to TRBJ2-5, with D perhaps TRBD2 (5 bases). The CDR3 has 13 residues. The germline V gene encodes CDR1 SGHVS and CDR2 FQNEAQ. The V end lost 4 bases, the J end lost 5 bases, and 11 bases lay between the germline ends. The CDR3 sequence is CASSWAGRETQYF. The CDR3 DNA follows: TGTGCCAGCAGCTGGGCGGGCAGGGAGACCCAGTACTTC.

The V and J genes are TRBV7-6 and TRBJ2-1; TRBD2 aligns across 9 bases. The CDR3 covers 15 residues. After removal of 4 bases from V and 5 bases from J, the junction contained 6 bases not matched to a gene. Germline V gene lookup returns CDR1 SGHVS and CDR2 FNYEAQ. CDR3 nucleotide sequence: TGTGCCAGCAGCTATCCAATAGCGGGAGACAATGAGCAGTTCTTC. Translation: CASSYPIAGDNEQFF.

The DNA for the CDR3 is TGTGCCAGCAGCCAGTCTAGCGGGGGGTGGGAGCAGTACTTC. This gives the protein CASSQSSGGWEQYF. The chain links TRBV3-1 (or the pseudogene TRBV3-2) to TRBJ2-7, with TRBD2 identical over 11 bases. Per the germline V gene, CDR1 is LGHDT and CDR2 is YNNKEL (reference sequence). The CDR3 totals 14 residues. The V segment lost 3 bases and the J segment 7 bases; nucleotides outside the gene matches: 5.

The J gene is TRBJ2-7, the V gene TRBV30; the D call may be TRBD1 or TRBD2 (5 bases each). With 5 bases removed from V and 3 bases from J, the gap between germline ends came to 14 bases. From germline, CDR1 is GTSNPN and CDR2 SVGIG (reference sequence). The CDR3 has 13 residues. CDR3 amino acids: CAWGKRGFYEQYF. The CDR3, as DNA: TGTGCCTGGGGGAAGAGGGGTTTCTACGAGCAGTACTTC.

Regarding this clone: The junction and the germline gene differ at one end; a read error may be behind it. This chain joins TRBV10-2 and TRBJ2-7; the match to TRBD2 covers 7 bases. Germline lookup yields CDR1 WSHSY and CDR2 SAAADI. The CDR3 runs 15 residues. Here the CDR3 reads CASGRPGLPSHEQYF. Here the CDR3 DNA reads TGCGCCAGCGGGCGACCGGGACTACCCTCCCACGAGCAGTACTTC.

A word on this clone: Other DNA sequences in the sample encode the same CDR3. The V and J genes are TRBV5-1 and TRBJ2-7, with 9 bases fitting TRBD1. After removal of 3 bases from V and 4 bases from J, the junction contained 5 bases not matched to a gene. The CDR3 loop spans 14 amino acids. Germline CDR1 and CDR2: SGHRS and YFSETQ. The CDR3 DNA is TGCGCCAGCAGCTCACAGGGGGCCCGGTACGAGCAGTACTTC. It encodes CASSSQGARYEQYF.

V is TRBV3-1 (or the pseudogene TRBV3-2) and J is TRBJ2-3; D not resolved. Germline V lookup: CDR1 LGHDT, CDR2 YNNKEL (reference sequence). Trimming cost V 4 bases and J 2 bases, with 13 bases left between them. The CDR3 has 15 amino acids. CDR3 nucleotides: TGTGCCAGCAGCCCCCAACTCGGCAACACAGATACGCAGTATTTT. Its protein product is CASSPQLGNTDTQYF.

This clone showed up just once. The chain has TRBV28 and TRBJ2-3; 8 nucleotides line up with TRBD2. The CDR3 consists of 16 residues. Germline CDR1 reads MDHEN; CDR2 reads SYDVKM. Unmatched junction bases numbered 11, after V lost 5 bases and J lost 4 bases. CDR3: CASSLNPGLVSDTQYF. The CDR3 coding sequence is TGTGCCAGCAGTCTAAACCCGGGACTAGTCTCAGATACGCAGTATTTT.

A single count supports this clone. V usage is TRBV6-5 and J usage is TRBJ1-6; unclear D gene. Germline CDR1 MNHEY, CDR2 SVGAGI. This CDR3 has 11 amino acids. V was clipped by 7 bases and J by 9 bases, with 7 bases between them. CDR3 nucleotide sequence: TGTGCCAGCAATAGGCCTTCACCCCTCCACTTT. This sequence encodes CASNRPSPLHF.

The chain couples TRBV11-1 to TRBJ2-1, with 10 bases identical to TRBD1. From germline, CDR1 is SGHAT and CDR2 FQDESV (reference sequence). The junction had 8 bases not matched to a gene; V was cut back by 8 bases and J by 7 bases. CDR3 length: 14 amino acids. Here the CDR3 reads CASSSGQGGNEQFF. Here the CDR3 DNA reads TGTGCCAGCTCCTCCGGACAGGGGGGGAATGAGCAGTTCTTC.

J is TRBJ2-7 and V is TRBV29-1; a possible D gene is TRBD2 (7 bases). The CDR3 loop spans 12 amino acids. Germline loops: CDR1 SQVTM, CDR2 ANQGSEA. The V end was cut by 4 bases, the J end by 5 bases, with 12 bases between. The CDR3 DNA reads TGCAGCGTTGGTAGGGGGGGCGACGAGCAGTACTTC. Translated, it gives CSVGRGGDEQYF.

Remarks on this clone: At the DNA level, this CDR3 is encoded by other sequences in the same sample as well. The J gene is TRBJ2-2, the V gene TRBV7-9; 8 bases are shared with TRBD2. Germline CDR1 SEHNR, CDR2 FQNEAQ (reference sequence). This CDR3 region has 18 residues. CDR3: CIARGREEGRPNTGELFF. The CDR3 region has the DNA TGTATCGCTCGGGGGCGGGAGGAGGGAAGGCCGAACACCGGGGAGCTGTTTTTT.

This clone has only one observation. V and J are TRBV18 and TRBJ2-2, with D maybe TRBD2 (5 bases). The CDR3 covers 16 residues. Trimming cost V 4 bases and J 1 base, with 13 bases left between them. Germline V gene data show CDR1 as KGHSH and CDR2 as LQKENI. CDR3 sequence (DNA): TGTGCCAGCTCACAGGGCCTAGCAGTGAACACCGGGGAGCTGTTTTTT. It codes for CASSQGLAVNTGELFF.

The V call is TRBV29-1, the J call TRBJ2-7, with D uncertain. The CDR3 runs 13 residues. V gave up 0 bases and J gave up 1 base, with 7 bases separating them. Germline V gene data show CDR1 as SQVTM and CDR2 as ANQGSEA. CDR3 protein: CSVEDSRSYEQYF. DNA for the CDR3: TGCAGCGTTGAAGACTCACGGTCCTACGAGCAGTACTTC.